These 29 T cell receptor beta chains originate from one sample sequenced in a study of CD8 T cell repertoires and HIV-1 epitope variants. Sequencing used immunoSEQ multiplex PCR; TCRdb keeps in-frame clones, though not all of them. The table shows 6,000 or so clones, with roughly 65% occurring only once. These receptors have no identified antigens. The sequencing input was cultured CD8+ T cells derived from PBMCs. These receptor sequences come from a male donor with HIV.

This chain links TRBV30 with TRBJ1-5; D is possibly TRBD1 (6 bases). CDR1 GTSNPN and CDR2 SVGIG come from the germline V gene (reference sequence). V was shortened by 5 bases and J by 1 base, with 12 bases between the two germline ends. CDR3 length: 14 residues. The CDR3 protein is CAWGTQSSNQPQHF. In nucleotides, the CDR3 is TGTGCCTGGGGGACACAATCCAGCAATCAGCCCCAGCATTTT.

The sample holds one count of this clone. CDR3 region: CASSPGLAYEQYF. In DNA form, the CDR3 reads TGTGCCAGCAGCCCAGGACTAGCCTACGAGCAGTACTTC. The chain links TRBV13 to TRBJ2-7; 7 bases agree with TRBD2. The CDR3 is made up of 13 amino acids. The V gene end was trimmed by 5 bases and the J gene end by 2 bases; junction bases not matched to a gene: 3. Germline V gives CDR1 PRHDT, CDR2 FYEKMQ (reference sequence).

The chain employs TRBV7-9 and TRBJ1-1; D gene ambiguous. The CDR3 has 14 residues. Trimming cost V 0 bases and J 5 bases, with 10 bases left between them. Germline assignment: CDR1 SEHNR and CDR2 FQNEAQ (reference sequence). DNA for the CDR3: TGTGCCAGCAGCTTAGCGGTGGTGGGAACTGAAGCTTTCTTT. This gives the protein CASSLAVVGTEAFF.

This clone is large in the sample. The gene calls are TRBV7-2 and TRBJ2-3; 8 positions match TRBD1. The V and J ends lost 5 bases and 2 bases, in that order; junction bases with no gene match: 6. CDR3 size: 15 residues. Germline values: CDR1 SGHTA, CDR2 FQGNSA. The CDR3 sequence: CASSPGQGNTDTQYF. Written as DNA, the CDR3 is TGTGCCAGCAGCCCAGGACAGGGCAACACAGATACGCAGTATTTT.

The CDR3 region has the DNA TGTGCCAGCAGAGGGACCCTCCTCCCTGAAGCTTTCTTT. Translated: CASRGTLLPEAFF. The chain employs TRBV28 and TRBJ1-1; maybe TRBD1 (5 bases). Trimming pared 6 bases from V and 6 bases from J, leaving 14 bases between. The CDR3 has 13 amino acids. From germline, CDR1 is MDHEN and CDR2 SYDVKM.

This clone appeared once. This chain joins TRBV11-1 and TRBJ2-1, with TRBD2 matching 11 bases. Germline V gene lookup returns CDR1 SGHAT and CDR2 FQDESV (reference sequence). The CDR3 contains 16 residues. The junction had 6 bases not matched to a gene; V was cut back by 1 base and J by 7 bases. CDR3 nucleotide sequence: TGTGCCAGCAGCTTAGGACTAGCGGGACCTATAAATGAGCAGTTCTTC. Protein: CASSLGLAGPINEQFF.

This chain uses TRBV7-2 with TRBJ2-5, with D unclear. The CDR3 spans 11 residues. Trimming stripped 3 bases from V and 5 bases from J, with 4 bases between. The germline gives CDR1 SGHTA, CDR2 FQGNSA. The CDR3 DNA reads TGTGCCAGCAGCTTTGCCGAGACCCAGTACTTC. Translating it yields CASSFAETQYF.

A few counts support this clone. V and J are TRBV5-6 and TRBJ2-2, with 7 bases lining up with TRBD1. CDR1 and CDR2 (germline): SGHDT, YYEEEE. CDR3 size: 15 residues. Losses at the gene ends were 4 bases for V and 1 base for J; bases not matched to a gene: 4. The DNA for the CDR3 is TGTGCCAGCAGCAGTCGACAGGGGAACACCGGGGAGCTGTTTTTT. Translating gives CASSSRQGNTGELFF.

The gene calls are TRBV28 and TRBJ2-4; maybe TRBD1 (6 bases). With 3 bases removed from V and 9 bases from J, the gap between germline ends came to 15 bases. The CDR3 runs 14 residues. CDR1 MDHEN and CDR2 SYDVKM come from the germline V gene. For the CDR3, the DNA is TGTGCCAGCAGTTTGACAGGTGATTTTAGCATTCAGTACTTC. Residues: CASSLTGDFSIQYF.

The chain combines TRBV13 with TRBJ2-7, with 12 nucleotides matching TRBD2. In germline, CDR1 is PRHDT, CDR2 FYEKMQ (reference sequence). J lost 2 bases, V lost 5 bases, and 13 bases had no gene match. This CDR3 is 18 amino acids long. CDR3 sequence (DNA): TGTGCCAGCAGCACGACTAGCGGGAGTGGTAGCTTCCCCTACGAGCAGTACTTC. This encodes CASSTTSGSGSFPYEQYF.

This clone was found once. The chain joins TRBV5-1 to TRBJ2-1, with 12 nucleotides matching TRBD2. Germline V gene sequence: CDR1 SGHRS, CDR2 YFSETQ. The J segment lost 2 bases and the V segment lost 3 bases, leaving 0 bases of the junction unmatched. CDR3 length: 15 residues. The CDR3: CASSWTSGTYNEQFF. Here the CDR3 DNA reads TGCGCCAGCAGCTGGACTAGCGGGACCTACAATGAGCAGTTCTTC.

V usage is TRBV7-9 and J usage is TRBJ2-7, with a weak D call TRBD2 (5 bases). The CDR3 totals 12 residues. Germline-derived CDR1 and CDR2 are SEHNR and FQNEAQ (reference sequence). Trimming shortened V by 3 bases and J by 3 bases, and 6 bases separated the two germline ends. The CDR3 sequence is CASSLTIYEQYF. The CDR3 coding sequence is TGTGCCAGCAGCTTGACTATCTACGAGCAGTACTTC.

This clone was seen a few times. The V and J genes are TRBV30 and TRBJ1-5; D is ambiguous. V was clipped by 1 base and J by 3 bases, with 4 bases between them. Germline V gene lookup returns CDR1 GTSNPN and CDR2 SVGIG (reference sequence). The CDR3 spans 12 residues. The CDR3 here is CAWSGFNQPQHF. As DNA, the CDR3 is TGTGCCTGGAGTGGATTCAATCAGCCCCAGCATTTT.

This rearrangement joins TRBV7-3 to TRBJ2-3; D ambiguous. The V end was cut by 0 bases, the J end by 6 bases, with 1 base between. Germline CDR1 is SGHTA and CDR2 is FQGTGA. This CDR3 region has 11 residues. The CDR3 protein is CASSLTDTQYF. CDR3 coding DNA: TGTGCCAGCAGCTTAACGGATACGCAGTATTTT.

The chain combines TRBV28 with TRBJ2-7; 7 nucleotides match TRBD1. Germline assignment: CDR1 MDHEN and CDR2 SYDVKM. This CDR3 is 16 amino acids long. The trim removed 4 bases at V and 0 bases at J, leaving 9 bases unmatched. This CDR3 reads CASSSQYRDSSYEQYF. CDR3 DNA sequence: TGTGCCAGCAGTTCACAATACCGGGACAGCTCCTACGAGCAGTACTTC.

This clone is termed hyperexpanded. For the CDR3, the DNA is TGTGCCAGCAGTTCCCCCGGGACAGGGGTGATTTCCACTGAAGCTTTCTTT. Translation gives CASSSPGTGVISTEAFF. The chain recombines TRBV28 with TRBJ1-1; 10 bases are shared with TRBD1. Germline values: CDR1 MDHEN, CDR2 SYDVKM. V lost 4 bases to trimming and J lost 4 bases; unmatched junction nucleotides: 12. There are 17 residues in the CDR3.

The rearrangement links TRBV15 to TRBJ2-5, with 9 bases that match TRBD1. The CDR3 extends over 16 amino acids. The V segment lost 1 base and the J segment 4 bases; nucleotides outside the gene matches: 7. The germline CDR1 and CDR2 sequences are LNHNV and YYDKDF (reference sequence). The CDR3 region has the DNA TGTGCCACCAGCAGAGGGACGGACAGGGGAGGAGAGACCCAGTACTTC. This translates into CATSRGTDRGGETQYF.

This clone was found a few times. This sequence joins TRBV19 and TRBJ1-1; D may be TRBD1 (6 bases). V gave up 4 bases and J gave up 3 bases, with 9 bases separating them. Germline V gives CDR1 LNHDA, CDR2 SQIVND (reference sequence). The CDR3 is 13 amino acids. CDR3 sequence (DNA): TGTGCCAGTAGTAACAGGGAGGACACTGAAGCTTTCTTT. It is translated as CASSNREDTEAFF.

This clone came up a few times. The genes are TRBV2 and TRBJ2-5, with D possibly matching TRBD2 (6 bases). Germline CDR1 and CDR2: SNHLY and FYNNEI. The CDR3 sequence is 15 residues long. Trimming shortened V by 7 bases and J by 5 bases, and 20 bases separated the two germline ends. CDR3: CASTPTGGVGETQYF. The CDR3 coding sequence is TGTGCCAGCACGCCGACTGGAGGGGTCGGCGAGACCCAGTACTTC.

The CDR3 protein is CASSPGTANTEAFF. The DNA of the CDR3 is TGTGCCAGCAGCCCCGGGACGGCGAACACTGAAGCTTTCTTT. The chain couples TRBV5-6 to TRBJ1-1, with TRBD1 as a possible D gene (5 bases). Germline V lookup: CDR1 SGHDT, CDR2 YYEEEE. V lost 4 bases to trimming and J lost 1 base, with 11 bases between them. CDR3 length: 14 amino acids.

The chain is built from TRBV7-2 and TRBJ2-7, with a weak D call TRBD2 (5 bases). Trimming took off 5 bases at V and 1 base at J, with 18 bases between the two ends. The CDR3 sequence is 16 residues long. Germline assignment: CDR1 SGHTA and CDR2 FQGNSA. The CDR3 spells CASSPEGLYLSYEQYF. CDR3 nucleotides: TGTGCCAGCAGCCCAGAGGGCCTATACCTTTCCTACGAGCAGTACTTC.

The chain combines TRBV7-8 with TRBJ2-7, with TRBD1 matching 7 bases. Germline assignment: CDR1 SGHVS and CDR2 FQNEAQ. The CDR3 length is 14 residues. Unmatched junction bases numbered 2, after V lost 1 base and J lost 2 bases. The CDR3 sequence: CASSLGGTAYEQYF. For the CDR3, the DNA is TGTGCCAGCAGCTTAGGAGGGACAGCCTACGAGCAGTACTTC.

The chain uses TRBV19 and TRBJ2-7; TRBD1 matches at 7 bases. Germline V gene data show CDR1 as LNHDA and CDR2 as SQIVND (reference sequence). The CDR3 spans 14 residues. Unmatched junction bases numbered 4, after V lost 5 bases and J lost 0 bases. The CDR3 region has the DNA TGTGCCAGTAGTGTGGGGACAGCCTCCTACGAGCAGTACTTC. The encoded protein is CASSVGTASYEQYF.

The genes are TRBV4-3 and TRBJ1-2; D is unclear. Germline loops: CDR1 LGHNA, CDR2 YSLEER. The CDR3 runs to 15 residues. V was shortened by 5 bases and J by 4 bases, with 17 bases between the two germline ends. The CDR3 DNA sequence: TGCGCCAGCAGCACAGTCGTGGGGAGCCCCTATGGCTACACCTTC. This codes for CASSTVVGSPYGYTF.

This clone was observed a handful of times. This sequence joins TRBV29-1 and TRBJ1-2; 8 bases are a match to TRBD1. The CDR3 length is 13 residues. Germline CDR1 and CDR2: SQVTM and ANQGSEA. CDR3 region: CSVRRQGNYGYTF. The CDR3, as DNA: TGCAGTGTTAGGAGACAGGGGAACTATGGCTACACCTTC.

The chain couples TRBV7-9 to TRBJ2-7; 8 bases fit TRBD1. Germline values: CDR1 SEHNR, CDR2 FQNEAQ (reference sequence). The CDR3 extends over 17 amino acids. With 4 bases clipped from V and 3 bases from J, the junction kept 14 bases outside the gene matches. CDR3 in DNA: TGTGCCAGCAGCTCGACCCTGAGAGGACAGGGTATCTACGAGCAGTACTTC. Its translation is CASSSTLRGQGIYEQYF. The full variable domain, its missing parts supplied by reference TRBV7-9 and TRBJ2-7, is DTGVSQNPRHKITKRGQNVTFRCDPISEHNRLYWYRQTLGQGPEFLTYFQNEAQLEKSRLLSDRFSAERPKGSFSTLEIQRTEQGDSAMYLCASSSTLRGQGIYEQYFGPGTRLTVT.

The gene calls are TRBV29-1 and TRBJ2-1; D perhaps matches TRBD1 (6 bases). CDR3 length: 13 amino acids. From germline, CDR1 is SQVTM and CDR2 ANQGSEA. Trimming took 2 bases from V and 8 from J, leaving 13 bases between them. This CDR3 is CSVEYLGAHEQFF. CDR3 DNA: TGCAGCGTTGAATATTTGGGGGCACATGAGCAGTTCTTC.

The V call is TRBV7-2, the J call TRBJ2-7; TRBD1 is a possible D gene (7 bases). This CDR3 is built from 15 residues. V shed 5 bases and J shed 6 bases, with 20 bases lying between them. Per the germline V gene, CDR1 is SGHTA and CDR2 is FQGNSA. CDR3 region: CASSGGGQVVGEQYF. CDR3 in DNA: TGTGCCAGCAGCGGGGGAGGACAGGTGGTAGGCGAGCAGTACTTC.

This rearrangement joins TRBV5-1 to TRBJ2-7, with D perhaps TRBD1 (6 bases). Between the trimmed V and J ends, which lost 2 bases and 4 bases, there was a span of 16 bases. The CDR3 extends over 15 amino acids. CDR1 is SGHRS, CDR2 YFSETQ, per germline. The CDR3 DNA follows: TGCGCCAGCAGCTTAAGCGCAGGGGCCCTGTACGAGCAGTACTTC. It yields the protein CASSLSAGALYEQYF.